A selection of T cell receptor beta chains follows, all from one sample in a study of blood T cell repertoires in COVID-19. Here immunoSEQ multiplex PCR was the method, and the copy in TCRdb shows in-frame clones only, minus some. The top ten hold roughly 3.5% of the sample, which has around 150,000 clones, 65% to 90% seen once. Source material: peripheral blood. These receptors all come from a man between 65 and 85 years old with acute or convalescent COVID-19. Both conserved end residues are part of each CDR3. The order of the fields is clone size, J gene, CDR3 length, D gene, V gene, CDR3 DNA, CDR3 protein. A D gene is named only where the DNA matches it firmly. Only part of the rows carry a size: once, few, many, or a class if the clone is expanded.

abundance: NA
j_gene: TRBJ2-2
len: 16
d_gene: TRBD2
v_gene: TRBV3-1/TRBV3-2
CDR3nt: TGTGCCAGCAGCCTGACTAGCGGGTGGAACACCGGGGAGCTGTTTTTT
CDR3aa: CASSLTSGWNTGELFF

abundance: NA
j_gene: TRBJ2-2
len: 16
d_gene: TRBD2
v_gene: TRBV7-2
CDR3nt: TGTGCCAGCAGCCAGCGGACTAGCGGGAGAATCGGGGAGCTGTTTTTT
CDR3aa: CASSQRTSGRIGELFF

abundance: NA
j_gene: TRBJ2-2
len: 15
d_gene: TRBD1
v_gene: TRBV19
CDR3nt: TGTGCCAGTAGCCGACAGGGGTGGGGCACCGGGGAGCTGTTTTTT
CDR3aa: CASSRQGWGTGELFF

abundance: NA
j_gene: TRBJ2-3
len: 16
d_gene: TRBD2
v_gene: TRBV5-1
CDR3nt: TGCGCCAGCAGCTTGGAATGGCGGGAGTTCCCAGATACGCAGTATTTT
CDR3aa: CASSLEWREFPDTQYF

abundance: NA
j_gene: TRBJ2-7
len: 16
d_gene: TRBD2
v_gene: TRBV27
CDR3nt: TGTGCCAGCAGCATCCGACTAGCGGGAGCTACCTACGAGCAGTACTTC
CDR3aa: CASSIRLAGATYEQYF

abundance: NA
j_gene: TRBJ1-1
len: 13
d_gene: NA
v_gene: TRBV29-1
CDR3nt: TGCAGCGTTCACAGTGAAATGAACACTGAAGCTTTCTTT
CDR3aa: CSVHSEMNTEAFF

abundance: NA
j_gene: TRBJ1-5
len: 16
d_gene: NA
v_gene: TRBV28
CDR3nt: TGTGCCAGCAAAGACGAGACAGAGTATAGCAATCAGCCCCAGCATTTT
CDR3aa: CASKDETEYSNQPQHF

abundance: once
j_gene: TRBJ2-7
len: 16
d_gene: TRBD2
v_gene: TRBV3-1/TRBV3-2
CDR3nt: TGTGCCAGCAGCCCGCGGACTAGCGGGAGGCTCTACGAGCAGTACTTC
CDR3aa: CASSPRTSGRLYEQYF

abundance: NA
j_gene: TRBJ1-1
len: 16
d_gene: TRBD1
v_gene: TRBV30
CDR3nt: TGTGCCTGGAGGGGATTCTCAGGGGGCCCGAACACTGAAGCTTTCTTT
CDR3aa: CAWRGFSGGPNTEAFF

abundance: NA
j_gene: TRBJ1-1
len: 13
d_gene: NA
v_gene: TRBV28
CDR3nt: TGTGCCAGCAGTGAGGGCCAGTTCACTGAAGCTTTCTTT
CDR3aa: CASSEGQFTEAFF

abundance: NA
j_gene: TRBJ1-4
len: 14
d_gene: NA
v_gene: TRBV18
CDR3nt: TGTGCCAGCTCACCACAGGGGTTTAATGAAAAACTGTTTTTT
CDR3aa: CASSPQGFNEKLFF

abundance: NA
j_gene: TRBJ2-3
len: 16
d_gene: TRBD2
v_gene: TRBV2
CDR3nt: TGTGCCAGCAGAGAGGGACTAGCGGGAGAGGCAGATACGCAGTATTTT
CDR3aa: CASREGLAGEADTQYF

abundance: NA
j_gene: TRBJ2-5
len: 12
d_gene: NA
v_gene: TRBV28
CDR3nt: TGTGCCAGCAGTTTACCGTTAGAGACCCAGTACTTC
CDR3aa: CASSLPLETQYF

abundance: few
j_gene: TRBJ1-2
len: 16
d_gene: NA
v_gene: TRBV5-8
CDR3nt: TGTGCCAGCAGCTTGCGAGTGGAGCGGGTTAACTATGGCTACACCTTC
CDR3aa: CASSLRVERVNYGYTF

abundance: NA
j_gene: TRBJ2-7
len: 15
d_gene: TRBD1
v_gene: TRBV7-3
CDR3nt: TGTGCCAGCAGCCTAGAGGGACAGGGGTTCCACGAGCAGTACTTC
CDR3aa: CASSLEGQGFHEQYF

abundance: NA
j_gene: TRBJ1-5
len: 17
d_gene: TRBD1
v_gene: TRBV5-8
CDR3nt: TGTGCCAGCAGCTTGGGGCAGGGGGCGATTATGAATCAGCCCCAGCATTTT
CDR3aa: CASSLGQGAIMNQPQHF

abundance: few
j_gene: TRBJ2-1
len: 16
d_gene: NA
v_gene: TRBV20-1
CDR3nt: TGCAGTGCTAGTCCGGGGAAGGCGGGCTTATACAATGAGCAGTTCTTC
CDR3aa: CSASPGKAGLYNEQFF

abundance: NA
j_gene: TRBJ2-1
len: 13
d_gene: TRBD2
v_gene: TRBV11-3
CDR3nt: TGTGCCAGCAGCCTAGCGGAGAGGGATGAGCAGTTCTTC
CDR3aa: CASSLAERDEQFF

abundance: NA
j_gene: TRBJ2-5
len: 16
d_gene: TRBD2
v_gene: TRBV9
CDR3nt: TGTGCCAGCAGCGTGGACGGTAGCGGGAGGCAAGAGACCCAGTACTTC
CDR3aa: CASSVDGSGRQETQYF

abundance: NA
j_gene: TRBJ1-5
len: 15
d_gene: NA
v_gene: TRBV30
CDR3nt: TGTGCCTGGAGTAGGGGGGAGGGTAGCAATCAGCCCCAGCATTTT
CDR3aa: CAWSRGEGSNQPQHF

abundance: NA
j_gene: TRBJ1-4
len: 14
d_gene: NA
v_gene: TRBV28
CDR3nt: TGTGCCAGCAGTTTTTGGCAGGGGATCGAAAAACTGTTTTTT
CDR3aa: CASSFWQGIEKLFF

abundance: NA
j_gene: TRBJ1-6
len: 14
d_gene: TRBD1
v_gene: TRBV28
CDR3nt: TGTGCCAGCAGTCGGACAGGGAACCATTCACCCCTCCACTTT
CDR3aa: CASSRTGNHSPLHF

abundance: NA
j_gene: TRBJ2-3
len: 15
d_gene: TRBD2
v_gene: TRBV5-1
CDR3nt: TGCGCCAGTAGAAATAGCGGGACTAGCACAGATACGCAGTATTTT
CDR3aa: CASRNSGTSTDTQYF

abundance: NA
j_gene: TRBJ1-4
len: 16
d_gene: NA
v_gene: TRBV7-9
CDR3nt: TGTGCCAGCAGCTTAGTAGTACAGAATGGAAATGAAAAACTGTTTTTT
CDR3aa: CASSLVVQNGNEKLFF

abundance: NA
j_gene: TRBJ2-7
len: 15
d_gene: NA
v_gene: TRBV5-1
CDR3nt: TGCGCCAGCAGCGTTTCCTCAGGGGAGTGGTACGAGCAGTACTTC
CDR3aa: CASSVSSGEWYEQYF

abundance: NA
j_gene: TRBJ2-3
len: 13
d_gene: NA
v_gene: TRBV11-2
CDR3nt: TGTGCCAGCAGCCCCGGGGGGCCAGATACGCAGTATTTT
CDR3aa: CASSPGGPDTQYF

abundance: NA
j_gene: TRBJ1-1
len: 10
d_gene: TRBD1
v_gene: TRBV20-1
CDR3nt: TGCAGTCCAGGGGGGACTGAAGCTTTCTTT
CDR3aa: CSPGGTEAFF

abundance: few
j_gene: TRBJ1-5
len: 17
d_gene: TRBD1
v_gene: TRBV10-2
CDR3nt: TGCGCCAGCAGAGACCATATCAGGGGGACTAGCAATCAGCCCCAGCATTTT
CDR3aa: CASRDHIRGTSNQPQHF

abundance: NA
j_gene: TRBJ2-2
len: 15
d_gene: TRBD1
v_gene: TRBV6-5
CDR3nt: TGTGCCAGCAATCCTTGGACAGGGAACACCGGGGAGCTGTTTTTT
CDR3aa: CASNPWTGNTGELFF

abundance: NA
j_gene: TRBJ2-3
len: 15
d_gene: NA
v_gene: TRBV3-1/TRBV3-2
CDR3nt: TGTGCCAGCAGCCTCCTGCATGCAGGGACAGATACGCAGTATTTT
CDR3aa: CASSLLHAGTDTQYF

abundance: NA
j_gene: TRBJ2-1
len: 13
d_gene: TRBD1
v_gene: TRBV7-7
CDR3nt: TGTGCTAGCAGCACGGACAGGTACAATGAGCAGTTCTTC
CDR3aa: CASSTDRYNEQFF

abundance: NA
j_gene: TRBJ1-5
len: 15
d_gene: TRBD1
v_gene: TRBV6-5
CDR3nt: TGTGCCAGCAGCCAGACAGGGGGTGGCAATCAGCCCCAGCATTTT
CDR3aa: CASSQTGGGNQPQHF

abundance: NA
j_gene: TRBJ1-5
len: 15
d_gene: NA
v_gene: TRBV5-6
CDR3nt: TGTGCCAGCAGCTCCCAGGGGCTGGGCAATCAGCCCCAGCATTTT
CDR3aa: CASSSQGLGNQPQHF

abundance: few
j_gene: TRBJ2-5
len: 14
d_gene: NA
v_gene: TRBV19
CDR3nt: TGTGCCAGTAGTATAAGACAGAACCAAGAGACCCAGTACTTC
CDR3aa: CASSIRQNQETQYF

abundance: NA
j_gene: TRBJ2-2
len: 14
d_gene: NA
v_gene: TRBV5-4
CDR3nt: TGTGCCAGCAGCTTGGCCCCAGACACCGGGGAGCTGTTTTTT
CDR3aa: CASSLAPDTGELFF

abundance: once
j_gene: TRBJ2-1
len: 17
d_gene: TRBD2
v_gene: TRBV6-2/TRBV6-3
CDR3nt: TGTGCCAGCAGTTACAGACTAGCGGGAGTAGTCGGGAATGAGCAGTTCTTC
CDR3aa: CASSYRLAGVVGNEQFF

abundance: once
j_gene: TRBJ2-5
len: 12
d_gene: NA
v_gene: TRBV29-1
CDR3nt: TGCAGCGTTGGGGACACCCAAGAGACCCAGTACTTC
CDR3aa: CSVGDTQETQYF

abundance: many
j_gene: TRBJ1-1
len: 13
d_gene: NA
v_gene: TRBV19
CDR3nt: TGTGCCAGCGGGGACAACTTGAACACTGAAGCTTTCTTT
CDR3aa: CASGDNLNTEAFF

abundance: NA
j_gene: TRBJ2-1
len: 14
d_gene: TRBD2
v_gene: TRBV9
CDR3nt: TGTGCCAGCAGCTTCGGACTAGCGGGAAATGAGCAGTTCTTC
CDR3aa: CASSFGLAGNEQFF

abundance: NA
j_gene: TRBJ2-3
len: 17
d_gene: TRBD2
v_gene: TRBV14
CDR3nt: TGTGCCAGCAGCCAAGGCCCACTAGCGACCAGCACAGATACGCAGTATTTT
CDR3aa: CASSQGPLATSTDTQYF

abundance: NA
j_gene: TRBJ1-5
len: 14
d_gene: NA
v_gene: TRBV5-1
CDR3nt: TGCGCCAGCAGCTTGGAAGGGACTGATCAGCCCCAGCATTTT
CDR3aa: CASSLEGTDQPQHF

abundance: NA
j_gene: TRBJ2-3
len: 15
d_gene: NA
v_gene: TRBV5-1
CDR3nt: TGCGCCAGCAGCTCTTTGACAGGAGAGACAGATACGCAGTATTTT
CDR3aa: CASSSLTGETDTQYF

abundance: NA
j_gene: TRBJ2-5
len: 15
d_gene: TRBD1
v_gene: TRBV4-1
CDR3nt: TGCGCCAGCAGCCAAAGTGACAGGGATCAAGAGACCCAGTACTTC
CDR3aa: CASSQSDRDQETQYF

abundance: NA
j_gene: TRBJ1-4
len: 17
d_gene: TRBD1
v_gene: TRBV28
CDR3nt: TGTGCCAGCAGTTTCCCCTTAATGGACAGGGCAGATGAAAAACTGTTTTTT
CDR3aa: CASSFPLMDRADEKLFF

abundance: NA
j_gene: TRBJ2-2
len: 16
d_gene: NA
v_gene: TRBV5-5
CDR3nt: TGTGCCAGCAGCTCTCCCGGACTGGCGAACACCGGGGAGCTGTTTTTT
CDR3aa: CASSSPGLANTGELFF

abundance: few
j_gene: TRBJ2-5
len: 14
d_gene: NA
v_gene: TRBV6-6
CDR3nt: TGTGCCAGCAAAACACGGCTACCCGGGGAGACCCAGTACTTC
CDR3aa: CASKTRLPGETQYF

abundance: NA
j_gene: TRBJ2-7
len: 15
d_gene: NA
v_gene: TRBV5-1
CDR3nt: TGCGCCAGCAGCTTGGCAGCGGGCGGCTCCTACGAGCAGTACTTC
CDR3aa: CASSLAAGGSYEQYF

abundance: NA
j_gene: TRBJ2-7
len: 13
d_gene: TRBD1
v_gene: TRBV5-1
CDR3nt: TGCGCCAGCAGCGACATGACAGGGACCGAGCAGTACTTC
CDR3aa: CASSDMTGTEQYF

abundance: once
j_gene: TRBJ1-4
len: 14
d_gene: NA
v_gene: TRBV5-5
CDR3nt: TGTGCCAGCAGCTTGGAGCCCAGGGTTGAAAAACTGTTTTTT
CDR3aa: CASSLEPRVEKLFF

abundance: NA
j_gene: TRBJ2-3
len: 15
d_gene: NA
v_gene: TRBV11-2
CDR3nt: TGTGCCAGCAGCTTAAGCGCCGTGAGCACAGATACGCAGTATTTT
CDR3aa: CASSLSAVSTDTQYF